Presented here are 30 T cell receptor beta chains from one specimen sequenced in a study of cytomegalovirus exposure and HLA in healthy donors. The PCR contained 60 Vbeta and 13 Jbeta primers. Using immunoSEQ multiplex PCR, the repertoire was profiled, and TCRdb retains in-frame clones only, with some absent. Seen here are under 200,000 clones, 60% to 80% observed once, and the top ten hold 2% to 2.5%. The sequenced material came from PBMCs. The receptor source for this set is a man aged 60 to 69 in good health and CMV-seronegative.

The chain couples TRBV19 to TRBJ1-1; possibly TRBD1 for D (5 bases). Germline lookup yields CDR1 LNHDA and CDR2 SQIVND (reference sequence). Trimming removed 5 bases from V and 0 bases from J, with 16 bases in between. The CDR3 length is 16 residues. DNA for the CDR3: TGTGCCAGTAGTGCCCTAAACAGGAGAATGAACACTGAAGCTTTCTTT. It translates to CASSALNRRMNTEAFF. The full variable domain, rest sourced from reference TRBV19 and TRBJ1-1, is DGGITQSPKYLFRKEGQNVTLSCEQNLNHDAMYWYRQDPGQGLRLIYYSQIVNDFQKGDIAEGYSVSREKKESFPLTVTSAQKNPTAFYLCASSALNRRMNTEAFFGQGTRLTVV.

In this sample, this clone turned up a few times. This chain connects TRBV19 to TRBJ1-2; 7 bases map to TRBD1. The germline CDR1 and CDR2 sequences are LNHDA and SQIVND (reference sequence). The ends lost 0 bases at V and 8 bases at J; junction bases unmatched: 12. CDR3 length: 16 residues. The CDR3 sequence: CASSIDRVGDREGYTF. The CDR3 nucleotides are TGTGCCAGTAGTATAGATCGGGTCGGAGACAGGGAAGGCTACACCTTC.

The sample holds a few counts of this clone. The chain links TRBV28 to TRBJ2-4, with 9 bases aligning to TRBD2. CDR3 length: 14 residues. J lost 7 bases, V lost 6 bases, and 7 bases had no gene match. Germline V lookup: CDR1 MDHEN, CDR2 SYDVKM. The CDR3 reads CASRTGLATNIQYF. CDR3 nucleotide sequence: TGTGCCAGCAGGACCGGACTAGCGACGAACATTCAGTACTTC.

In DNA, the CDR3 is TGTGCCAGCAGCTTGGATCGGGGAGCAGAGACCCAGTACTTC. Encoded protein: CASSLDRGAETQYF. The V call is TRBV5-4, the J call TRBJ2-5; D is perhaps TRBD2 (5 bases). Per germline, CDR1 SGHNT and CDR2 YYREEE (reference sequence). Trimming shortened V by 0 bases and J by 4 bases, and 10 bases separated the two germline ends. The CDR3 length is 14 residues.

This clone has only a few counts. The V gene is TRBV7-2, the J gene TRBJ2-7; maybe TRBD2 (5 bases). The CDR3 contains 14 residues. The germline gives CDR1 SGHTA, CDR2 FQGNSA. Trimming pared 2 bases from V and 2 bases from J, leaving 10 bases between. The CDR3 nucleotides read TGTGCCAGCAGCTTACCGGGGAGCCCCTACGAGCAGTACTTC. The encoded protein is CASSLPGSPYEQYF.

The chain combines TRBV10-3 with TRBJ2-1; 12 bases agree with TRBD2. CDR1 is ENHRY, CDR2 SYGVKD, per germline. The CDR3 spans 15 residues. Losses at the gene ends were 7 bases for V and 6 bases for J; bases not matched to a gene: 7. The CDR3, as DNA: TGTGCCATCACTTCGACTAGCGGGGGTTTCAATGAGCAGTTCTTC. It is translated as CAITSTSGGFNEQFF.

The chain joins TRBV25-1 to TRBJ1-1; D is ambiguous. CDR3 size: 15 residues. Trimming pared 2 bases from V and 0 bases from J, leaving 10 bases between. CDR1 is MGHDK and CDR2 is SYGVNS in the germline V gene. The CDR3 sequence: CASSEAQSMNTEAFF. DNA for the CDR3: TGTGCCAGCAGTGAAGCACAGTCAATGAACACTGAAGCTTTCTTT.

The genes are TRBV6-6 and TRBJ2-3; D is undetermined. This CDR3 has 13 residues. The V end was cut by 7 bases, the J end by 1 base, with 9 bases between. Per germline, CDR1 MNHNY and CDR2 SVGAGI (reference sequence). The CDR3 bases are TGTGCCAGCAATCGACTCGGCACAGATACGCAGTATTTT. Translating gives CASNRLGTDTQYF.

The chain joins TRBV11-2 to TRBJ2-1, with 9 nucleotides matching TRBD2. V lost 3 bases and J lost 6; bases outside the gene matches: 9. The CDR3 is 16 amino acids. Germline V gives CDR1 SGHAT, CDR2 FQNNGV. DNA for the CDR3: TGTGCCAGCAGCTTCTTAAGAGCGGGAGGTGGCAATGAGCAGTTCTTC. It is translated as CASSFLRAGGGNEQFF.

This chain links TRBV6-6 with TRBJ1-3; 8 bases line up with TRBD1. This CDR3 is built from 15 residues. Germline lookup yields CDR1 MNHNY and CDR2 SVGAGI (reference sequence). V lost 5 bases, J lost 4 bases, and 7 bases stayed unmatched. The CDR3 loop reads CASSRTGREGNTIYF. CDR3 nucleotides: TGTGCCAGCAGTAGGACAGGGCGGGAAGGAAACACCATATATTTT.

The V gene is TRBV19, the J gene TRBJ1-4; 8 nucleotides match TRBD1. Trimming took 3 bases from V and 6 from J; bases not matched to a gene: 9. The CDR3 loop spans 16 amino acids. Germline CDR1 and CDR2: LNHDA and SQIVND (reference sequence). DNA of the CDR3: TGTGCCAGTAGTATCGTAAAATCGACAGGGGATGAAAAACTGTTTTTT. Protein: CASSIVKSTGDEKLFF.

In its sample, this clone was seen a few times. In the same sample, other DNA sequences code for this CDR3. V gene TRBV9 combines with J gene TRBJ2-3; weak D call: TRBD1 (5 bases). The V and J ends lost 2 bases and 0 bases respectively, with 10 bases between them. Germline-derived CDR1 and CDR2 are SGDLS and YYNGEE. CDR3 length: 15 residues. The chain's CDR3 is CASSVDSGSTDTQYF. DNA for the CDR3: TGTGCCAGCAGCGTTGACAGTGGGAGCACAGATACGCAGTATTTT.

The chain employs TRBV23-1 and TRBJ1-2, with D unclear. Being an ORF, TRBV23-1 has a function that is uncertain. The CDR3 has 16 amino acids. V lost 4 bases and J 5 bases, leaving 20 bases between the germline ends. The CDR3 nucleotides read TGCGCCAGCAGTCGCAAAGGCTCGACTGTTCCTTATGGCTACACCTTC. Translation: CASSRKGSTVPYGYTF.

The DNA for the CDR3 is TGTGCCAGCAGTTATACAGGGTCCTACGAGCAGTACTTC. It encodes CASSYTGSYEQYF. The V and J genes are TRBV28 and TRBJ2-7, with D possibly TRBD1 on 6 matching bases. The CDR3 loop spans 13 amino acids. Trimming removed 4 bases from V and 1 base from J, with 8 bases in between. Germline V gene lookup returns CDR1 MDHEN and CDR2 SYDVKM.

The genes are TRBV20-1 and TRBJ2-1; D is possibly TRBD2 (5 bases). Germline V gene sequence: CDR1 DFQATT, CDR2 SNEGSKA (reference sequence). V lost 7 bases and J 10 bases, leaving 14 bases between the germline ends. The CDR3 contains 11 residues. DNA for the CDR3: TGCAGTGGGCGGGCTATGGAGGAGCAGTTCTTC. Translated, it gives CSGRAMEEQFF.

This clone has a handful of counts. V usage is TRBV25-1 and J usage is TRBJ2-5, with TRBD1 identical over 7 bases. V trimming: 2 bases; J trimming: 4 bases; junction bases outside the gene matches: 10. The CDR3 length is 16 residues. The germline CDR1 and CDR2 sequences are MGHDK and SYGVNS. The chain's CDR3 is CASSEGARGHGETQYF. CDR3 in DNA: TGTGCCAGCAGTGAAGGAGCAAGGGGGCACGGAGAGACCCAGTACTTC.

The genes are TRBV7-2 and TRBJ2-3, with 13 bases lining up with TRBD2. This CDR3 spans 17 amino acids. Germline lookup yields CDR1 SGHTA and CDR2 FQGNSA. J lost 10 bases, V lost 1 base, and 11 bases had no gene match. The CDR3 nucleotides read TGTGCCAGCAGCTTAGTAGCACTAGCGGGAGGGCCACAACCGCAGTATTTT. It is translated as CASSLVALAGGPQPQYF. Based on the CDR3 plus reference TRBV7-2 and TRBJ2-3, the full variable domain is GAGVSQSPSNKVTEKGKDVELRCDPISGHTALYWYRQSLGQGLEFLIYFQGNSAPDKSGLPSDRFSAERTGGSVSTLTIQRTQQEDSAVYLCASSLVALAGGPQPQYFGPGTRLTVL.

The chain recombines TRBV6-1 with TRBJ2-1; TRBD2 aligns across 13 bases. Germline trimming cut 5 bases from V and 9 bases from J; bases unmatched to any gene: 4. The CDR3 has 14 amino acids. Looked up from germline, CDR1 is MNHNS and CDR2 is SASEGT. CDR3 DNA: TGTGCCAGCAGTACTAGCGGGAGGGGCCGTGAGCAGTTCTTC. Translating it yields CASSTSGRGREQFF.

This chain links TRBV2 with TRBJ2-7, with D unresolved. CDR3 size: 12 residues. Germline V gene data show CDR1 as SNHLY and CDR2 as FYNNEI. The V gene lost 4 bases and the J gene lost 5 bases, with 9 bases spanning the gap. CDR3 sequence (DNA): TGTGCCAGCAGTGGGAGATTCAACGAGCAGTACTTC. Its translation: CASSGRFNEQYF.

This clone was found once. The chain uses TRBV5-4 and TRBJ1-1; tentatively, D is TRBD1 (6 bases). This CDR3 has 14 residues. Trimming took off 4 bases at V and 2 bases at J, with 12 bases between the two ends. The germline CDR1 and CDR2 sequences are SGHNT and YYREEE (reference sequence). CDR3 DNA sequence: TGTGCCAGCAGCCGAATCAGGGGAAACACTGAAGCTTTCTTT. This translates into CASSRIRGNTEAFF. Full variable domain (missing parts from reference TRBV5-4 and TRBJ1-1): ETGVTQSPTHLIKTRGQQVTLRCSSQSGHNTVSWYQQALGQGPQFIFQYYREEENGRGNFPPRFSGLQFPNYSSELNVNALELDDSALYLCASSRIRGNTEAFFGQGTRLTVV.

V usage is TRBV2 and J usage is TRBJ2-3, with 8 bases that match TRBD1. This CDR3 is built from 14 residues. J gave up 4 bases and V 6 bases, and 6 bases lay outside the gene matches. Germline CDR1 and CDR2: SNHLY and FYNNEI. The CDR3 loop reads CASSRDRRADTQYF. CDR3 bases: TGTGCCAGCAGCCGGGACAGGCGCGCAGATACGCAGTATTTT.

This chain connects TRBV7-6 to TRBJ2-1; 9 nucleotides agree with TRBD2. Germline V gene sequence: CDR1 SGHVS, CDR2 FNYEAQ. The trim removed 5 bases at V and 1 base at J, leaving 6 bases unmatched. CDR3 size: 16 residues. CDR3 sequence reads: CASSTLAGKSYNEQFF. CDR3 bases: TGTGCCAGCAGCACGCTAGCGGGGAAGTCCTACAATGAGCAGTTCTTC.

The chain combines TRBV11-1 with TRBJ2-5, with 12 bases fitting TRBD2. This CDR3 is 16 amino acids long. Germline V CDR1 and CDR2: SGHAT, FQDESV (reference sequence). J gave up 0 bases and V 5 bases, and 4 bases lay outside the gene matches. The CDR3 coding sequence is TGTGCCAGCAGCATCACTAGCGGGGGGTACCAAGAGACCCAGTACTTC. This encodes CASSITSGGYQETQYF. Drawing the rest from reference TRBV11-1 and TRBJ2-5, the complete variable domain is EAEVAQSPRYKITEKSQAVAFWCDPISGHATLYWYRQILGQGPELLVQFQDESVVDDSQLPKDRFSAERLKGVDSTLKIQPAELGDSAMYLCASSITSGGYQETQYFGPGTRLLVL.

V is TRBV6-1 and J is TRBJ1-1; D perhaps matches TRBD1 (6 bases). V was clipped by 5 bases and J by 4 bases, with 11 bases between them. Germline-derived CDR1 and CDR2 are MNHNS and SASEGT. This CDR3 is 13 amino acids long. CDR3 sequence: CASSPRGITEAFF. As DNA, the CDR3 is TGTGCCAGCAGTCCTAGGGGGATCACTGAAGCTTTCTTT.

As to this clone: Relative to the germline gene, one junction end is altered; a read error may explain this. The chain uses TRBV7-7 and TRBJ2-1; the D gene is possibly TRBD2 (5 bases). Germline-derived CDR1 and CDR2 are SSHAT and FNYEAQ (reference sequence). The CDR3 totals 16 residues. CDR3 DNA: TGTGCTAGCAGCTCTACGGGGTTCAGCTCCTACAATGAGCAGTTCTTC. It encodes CASSSTGFSSYNEQFF.

The chain recombines TRBV18 with TRBJ1-2; TRBD1 is a possible D gene (5 bases). The length of the CDR3 is 14 residues. CDR1 KGHSH and CDR2 LQKENI come from the germline V gene. The V end lost 3 bases, the J end lost 0 bases, and 8 bases lay between the germline ends. CDR3 bases: TGTGCCAGCTCACCTGCAGGGACTAACTATGGCTACACCTTC. It translates to CASSPAGTNYGYTF.

The J gene is TRBJ2-5, the V gene TRBV2, with 10 bases identical to TRBD1. Matching the DNA end better, TRBJ2-7 makes the J call doubtful. The germline V gene has CDR1 SNHLY and CDR2 FYNNEI. This CDR3 is 15 amino acids long. This CDR3 is CASRRGTGVNYEQYF. In DNA form, the CDR3 reads TGTGCCAGCAGGCGCGGGACAGGGGTCAACTACGAGCAGTACTTC.

The chain has TRBV6-5 and TRBJ2-7; possibly TRBD2 for D (7 bases). CDR3 length equals 15 residues. CDR1 and CDR2 from the germline V gene are MNHEY and SVGAGI. V was pared by 0 bases and J by 4 bases, with 13 bases between. The CDR3 coding sequence is TGTGCCAGCAGTTACTCGGGGGGGGCATCGTACGAGCAGTACTTC. This gives the protein CASSYSGGASYEQYF.

The CDR3 region has the DNA TGCGCCAGCAGCTTGGGGCAGGGGCATTCACCCCTCCACTTT. This translates into CASSLGQGHSPLHF. The V gene is TRBV5-1, the J gene TRBJ1-6, with a tentative D call TRBD1 (6 bases). V was cut by 0 bases and J by 8 bases, with 9 bases left in between. This CDR3 region has 14 residues. Germline loops: CDR1 SGHRS, CDR2 YFSETQ.

The rearrangement uses TRBV13 and TRBJ2-5; 8 bases are a match to TRBD2. The end of the DNA is better explained by TRBJ2-7, so the J call may be wrong. This CDR3 region has 14 residues. Germline loops: CDR1 PRHDT, CDR2 FYEKMQ (reference sequence). Here the CDR3 reads CASSLGREGYEQYF. CDR3 in DNA: TGTGCCAGCAGCTTAGGCCGGGAGGGGTACGAGCAGTACTTC.